This TCR beta chain was captured in a study of Tregs in tolerant kidney transplant recipients. Findings and caveats of the study: Antigen-driven expansion was suggested because donor-specific Tregs expanded more than all Tregs in tolerant patients.

TCRdb's table, derived via immunoSEQ multiplex PCR, lists solely in-frame clones and lacks some. The repertoire holds more than 60,000 clones, approximately 85% seen once, with around 1.9% in the top ten. This clone occurred a few times. Its target is not known. Germline assignment: CDR1 SGHRS and CDR2 YFSETQ. The CDR3 contains 18 residues. V shed 0 bases and J shed 0 bases, with 16 bases lying between them. The sample was Tregs from blood, taken before the transplant. V is TRBV5-1 and J is TRBJ2-4, with D tentatively TRBD1 (5 bases). The receptor's source is a human donor who received a combined kidney and bone marrow transplant. Written as DNA, the CDR3 is TGCGCCAGCAGCTTGGGACAGTGGGGATGGGTAGCCAAAAACATTCAGTACTTC. This translates into CASSLGQWGWVAKNIQYF.